The present TCR beta chain was sequenced within a study of CD8+ T cells in alopecia areata. Investigators sorted PBMCs to obtain both CD4+ and CD8+ T cells. V was clipped by 5 bases and J by 9 bases; unmatched bases: 16. The CDR3 totals 16 residues. Germline-derived CDR1 and CDR2 are PRHDT and FYEKMQ (reference sequence). Extraction of RNA preceded its reverse transcription into cDNA, which served as the sequencing template. Method: immunoSEQ multiplex PCR; TCRdb's copy keeps in-frame clones and lacks some. The profile covers some 200,000 clones, with about 56% appearing a single time and around 5.1% taken by the ten largest.

The TCR sequence derives from a human donor in good health. Sequencing was performed on CD8+ T cells sorted from blood. The rearrangement links TRBV13 to TRBJ2-4, with 7 bases identical to TRBD1. CDR3 nucleotides: TGTGCCAGCAGCCTATCCCGGGACAGAGGCCATCCCATTCAGTACTTC. Its translation: CASSLSRDRGHPIQYF.